This T cell receptor beta chain is drawn from a study of patients and donors after allogeneic stem cell transplantation. TCRdb re-derived calls from the RT-PCR reads in MiXCR, one entry per CDR3 protein. The sample shows roughly 250,000 distinct CDR3 sequences, roughly 13% of them seen only once. The germline V gene has CDR1 SGHRS and CDR2 YFSETQ. Trimming took off 0 bases at V and 3 bases at J, with 10 bases between the two ends. The CDR3 covers 15 residues. This chain links TRBV5-1 with TRBJ1-3; no clear D gene. The clonotype originates from a human donor who was either an allogeneic HSCT recipient or a stem cell or donor lymphocyte infusion donor (not recorded which). It is not recorded whose cells these are; they may come from a transplant donor. Sequencing was performed on blood, either unsorted or a sorted T cell fraction (not recorded which). CDR3 DNA sequence: TGCGCCAGCAGCTTGGCCGGGCCCGATGGAAACACCATATATTTT. Protein sequence: CASSLAGPDGNTIYF.